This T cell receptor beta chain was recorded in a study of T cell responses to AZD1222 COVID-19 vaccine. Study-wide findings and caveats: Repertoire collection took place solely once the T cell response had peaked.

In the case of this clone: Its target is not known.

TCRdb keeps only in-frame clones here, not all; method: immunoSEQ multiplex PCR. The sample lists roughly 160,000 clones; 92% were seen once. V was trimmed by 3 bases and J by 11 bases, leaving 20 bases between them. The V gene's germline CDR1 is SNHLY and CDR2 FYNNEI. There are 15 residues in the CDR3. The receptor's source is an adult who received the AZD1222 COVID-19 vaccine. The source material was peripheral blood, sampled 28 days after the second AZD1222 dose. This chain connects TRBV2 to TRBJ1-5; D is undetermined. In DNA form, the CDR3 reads TGTGCCAGCAGTGATATGGCAGAACTCCCTTTGACCCAGCATTTT. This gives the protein CASSDMAELPLTQHF.